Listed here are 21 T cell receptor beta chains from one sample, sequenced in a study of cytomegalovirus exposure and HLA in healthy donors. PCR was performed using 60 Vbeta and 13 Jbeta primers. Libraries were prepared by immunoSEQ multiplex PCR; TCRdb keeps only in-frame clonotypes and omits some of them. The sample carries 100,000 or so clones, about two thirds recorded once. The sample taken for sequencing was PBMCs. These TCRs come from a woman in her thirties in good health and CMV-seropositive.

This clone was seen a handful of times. CDR3 nucleotides: TGTGCCAGCAGTTACTCGATGGGGGGTACTGGCTACACCTTC. Amino acid sequence: CASSYSMGGTGYTF. The chain combines TRBV6-5 with TRBJ1-2; tentatively, D is TRBD1 (5 bases). CDR1 is MNHEY and CDR2 is SVGAGI in the germline V gene. V lost 0 bases and J 7 bases, leaving 12 bases between the germline ends. CDR3 length: 14 residues.

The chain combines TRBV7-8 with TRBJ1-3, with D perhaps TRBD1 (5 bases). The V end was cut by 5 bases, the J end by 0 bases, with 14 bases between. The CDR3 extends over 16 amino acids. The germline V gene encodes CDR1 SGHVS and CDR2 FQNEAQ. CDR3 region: CASSPRGGSSGNTIYF. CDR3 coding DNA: TGTGCCAGCAGCCCTCGTGGGGGGTCCTCTGGAAACACCATATATTTT.

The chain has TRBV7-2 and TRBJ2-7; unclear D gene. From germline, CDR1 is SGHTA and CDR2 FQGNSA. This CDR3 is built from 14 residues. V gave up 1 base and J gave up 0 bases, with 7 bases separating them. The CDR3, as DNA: TGTGCCAGCAGCTTAGGACTGAACTCCTACGAGCAGTACTTC. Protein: CASSLGLNSYEQYF. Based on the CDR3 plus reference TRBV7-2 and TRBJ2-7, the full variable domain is GAGVSQSPSNKVTEKGKDVELRCDPISGHTALYWYRQSLGQGLEFLIYFQGNSAPDKSGLPSDRFSAERTGGSVSTLTIQRTQQEDSAVYLCASSLGLNSYEQYFGPGTRLTVT.

The CDR3 nucleotides read TGTGCCTGGAGTGTACTATACGAGCAGTACTTC. Protein sequence: CAWSVLYEQYF. The V call is TRBV30, the J call TRBJ2-7; D gene ambiguous. The length of the CDR3 is 11 residues. The V gene lost 0 bases and the J gene lost 4 bases, with 4 bases spanning the gap. Germline lookup yields CDR1 GTSNPN and CDR2 SVGIG (reference sequence).

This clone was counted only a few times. The CDR3 sequence: CASNRDPGNEQFF. CDR3 sequence (DNA): TGTGCCAGCAACAGGGACCCGGGCAATGAGCAGTTCTTC. V and J are TRBV11-3 and TRBJ2-1; D is possibly TRBD1 (6 bases). The CDR3 spans 13 residues. CDR1 is SGHNT and CDR2 is YENEEA in the germline V gene. Deletions cut 7 bases from V and 6 bases from J, with 13 bases between.

The CDR3 loop reads CASPPEGTEAFF. DNA of the CDR3: TGTGCCAGCCCCCCAGAGGGCACTGAAGCTTTCTTT. The V call is TRBV7-9, the J call TRBJ1-1; D gene uncertain. With 8 bases removed from V and 4 bases from J, the gap between germline ends came to 11 bases. CDR1 is SEHNR and CDR2 is FQNEAQ in the germline V gene (reference sequence). The CDR3 has 12 residues.

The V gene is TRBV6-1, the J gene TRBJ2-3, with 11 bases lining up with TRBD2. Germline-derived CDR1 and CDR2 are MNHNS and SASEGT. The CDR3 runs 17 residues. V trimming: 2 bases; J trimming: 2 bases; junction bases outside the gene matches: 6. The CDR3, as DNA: TGTGCCAGCAGTGAAATTAGCGGGGGGGGCCCCACAGATACGCAGTATTTT. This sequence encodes CASSEISGGGPTDTQYF.

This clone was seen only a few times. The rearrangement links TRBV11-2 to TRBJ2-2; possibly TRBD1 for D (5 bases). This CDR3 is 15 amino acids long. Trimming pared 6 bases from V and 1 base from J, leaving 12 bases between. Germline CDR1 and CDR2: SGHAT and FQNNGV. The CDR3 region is CASRRQLQNTGELFF. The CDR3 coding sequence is TGTGCCAGCAGAAGACAGCTTCAGAACACCGGGGAGCTGTTTTTT. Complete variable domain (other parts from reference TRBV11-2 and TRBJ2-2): EAGVAQSPRYKIIEKRQSVAFWCNPISGHATLYWYQQILGQGPKLLIQFQNNGVVDDSQLPKDRFSAERLKGVDSTLKIQPAKLEDSAVYLCASRRQLQNTGELFFGEGSRLTVL.

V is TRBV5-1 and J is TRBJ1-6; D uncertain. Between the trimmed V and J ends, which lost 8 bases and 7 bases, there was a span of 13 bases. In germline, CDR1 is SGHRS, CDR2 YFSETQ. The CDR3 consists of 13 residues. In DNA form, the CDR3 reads TGCGCCAGTCACCAAGGAGGGAATTCACCCCTCCACTTT. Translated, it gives CASHQGGNSPLHF.

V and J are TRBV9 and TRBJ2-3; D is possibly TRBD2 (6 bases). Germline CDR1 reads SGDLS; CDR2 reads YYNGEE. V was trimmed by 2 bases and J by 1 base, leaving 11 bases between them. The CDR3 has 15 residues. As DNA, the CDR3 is TGTGCCAGCAGCGTCCGGGACTTCGGCACAGATACGCAGTATTTT. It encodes CASSVRDFGTDTQYF.

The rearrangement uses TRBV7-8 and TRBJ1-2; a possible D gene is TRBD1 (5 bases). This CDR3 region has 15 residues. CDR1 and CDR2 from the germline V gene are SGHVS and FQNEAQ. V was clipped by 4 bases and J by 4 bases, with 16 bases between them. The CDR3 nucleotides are TGTGCCAGCAGCTCCCAGGCGGACACGGCCTATGGCTACACCTTC. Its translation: CASSSQADTAYGYTF.

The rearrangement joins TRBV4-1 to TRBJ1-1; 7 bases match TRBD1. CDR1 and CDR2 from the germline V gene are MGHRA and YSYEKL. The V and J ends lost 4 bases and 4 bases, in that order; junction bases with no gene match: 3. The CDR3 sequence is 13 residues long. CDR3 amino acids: CASSPPGGTEAFF. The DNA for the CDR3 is TGCGCCAGCAGCCCCCCAGGGGGCACTGAAGCTTTCTTT.

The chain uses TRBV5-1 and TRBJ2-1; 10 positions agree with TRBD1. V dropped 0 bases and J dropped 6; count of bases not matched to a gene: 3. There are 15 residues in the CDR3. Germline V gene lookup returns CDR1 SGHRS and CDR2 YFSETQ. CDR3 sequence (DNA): TGCGCCAGCAGCTTGGGCGGGACAGGGGTCAATGAGCAGTTCTTC. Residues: CASSLGGTGVNEQFF.

Here the CDR3 DNA reads TGTGCCAGTAGTACCGGACAGGCAAGGAACACTGAAGCTTTCTTT. Protein: CASSTGQARNTEAFF. The J gene is TRBJ1-1, the V gene TRBV19, with TRBD1 matching 7 bases. V lost 4 bases to trimming and J lost 1 base; unmatched junction nucleotides: 6. CDR3 length: 15 residues. The germline V gene has CDR1 LNHDA and CDR2 SQIVND (reference sequence). Combining the CDR3 with reference TRBV19 and TRBJ1-1 gives the whole variable domain DGGITQSPKYLFRKEGQNVTLSCEQNLNHDAMYWYRQDPGQGLRLIYYSQIVNDFQKGDIAEGYSVSREKKESFPLTVTSAQKNPTAFYLCASSTGQARNTEAFFGQGTRLTVV.

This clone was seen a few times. The CDR3 protein is CASSGLAGGQETQYF. The CDR3 DNA reads as TGTGCCAGCAGTGGACTAGCGGGGGGGCAAGAGACCCAGTACTTC. The J gene is TRBJ2-5, the V gene TRBV6-1, with 14 positions matching TRBD2. J lost 2 bases, V lost 4 bases, and 0 bases had no gene match. There are 15 residues in the CDR3. Per the germline V gene, CDR1 is MNHNS and CDR2 is SASEGT.

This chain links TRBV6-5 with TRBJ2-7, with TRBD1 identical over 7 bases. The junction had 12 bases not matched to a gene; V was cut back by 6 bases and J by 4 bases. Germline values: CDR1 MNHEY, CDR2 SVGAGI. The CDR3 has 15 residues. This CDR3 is CASRSYSRGRYEQYF. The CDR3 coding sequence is TGTGCCAGCAGAAGTTACAGTAGGGGGCGGTACGAGCAGTACTTC.

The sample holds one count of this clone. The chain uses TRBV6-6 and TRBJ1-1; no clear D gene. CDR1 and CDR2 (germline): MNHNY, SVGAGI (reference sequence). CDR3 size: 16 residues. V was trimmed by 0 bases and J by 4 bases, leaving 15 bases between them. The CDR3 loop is CASSYSSGQVATEAFF. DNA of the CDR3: TGTGCCAGCAGTTACTCGAGTGGGCAGGTTGCCACTGAAGCTTTCTTT.

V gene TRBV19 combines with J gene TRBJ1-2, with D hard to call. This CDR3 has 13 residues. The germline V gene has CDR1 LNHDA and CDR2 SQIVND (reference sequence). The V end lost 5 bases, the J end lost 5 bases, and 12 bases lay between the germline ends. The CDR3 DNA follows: TGTGCCAGTAGTTCGGACGGGAAGTATGGCTACACCTTC. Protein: CASSSDGKYGYTF.

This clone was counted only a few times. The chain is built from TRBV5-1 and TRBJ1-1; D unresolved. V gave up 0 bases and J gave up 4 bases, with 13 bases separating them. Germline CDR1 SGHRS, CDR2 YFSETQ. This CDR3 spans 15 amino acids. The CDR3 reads CASSLVAGSVTEAFF. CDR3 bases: TGCGCCAGCAGCTTGGTTGCGGGGTCGGTCACTGAAGCTTTCTTT.

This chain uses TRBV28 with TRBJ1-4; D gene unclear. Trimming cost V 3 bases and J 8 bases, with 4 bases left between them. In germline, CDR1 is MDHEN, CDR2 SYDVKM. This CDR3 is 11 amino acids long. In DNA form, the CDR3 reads TGTGCCAGCAGTTTCAGGGAAAAACTGTTTTTT. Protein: CASSFREKLFF.

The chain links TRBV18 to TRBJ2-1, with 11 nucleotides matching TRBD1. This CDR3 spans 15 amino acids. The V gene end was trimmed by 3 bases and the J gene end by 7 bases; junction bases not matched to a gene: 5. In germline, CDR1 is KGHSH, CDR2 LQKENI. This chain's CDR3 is CASSPAGQGGNEQFF. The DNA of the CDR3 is TGTGCCAGCTCACCTGCGGGACAGGGGGGAAATGAGCAGTTCTTC.